Below are 14 T cell receptor beta chains sequenced from a single sample in a study of T cell repertoires in cytomegalovirus infection. These receptors' antigens are unknown. TCRdb passed the reads through MiXCR, listing each CDR3 protein once. The table shows 830,000 or so distinct CDR3 sequences, with 30% to 35% occurring only once. The source was cultured CD8+ T cells from PBMCs, collected from culture after CMV antigen stimulation. All receptors derive from a human donor in good health (CMV status not recorded). Some clones in this sample may be carry-over from other donors' samples.

The chain combines TRBV7-9 with TRBJ2-3, with D perhaps assigned TRBD1 or TRBD2 (5 bases each). The CDR3 covers 11 residues. Germline V lookup: CDR1 SEHNR, CDR2 FQNEAQ (reference sequence). V lost 6 bases and J lost 9, with 10 bases in between. CDR3 amino acids: CASSWDPTQYF. The CDR3, as DNA: TGTGCCAGCAGTTGGGACCCCACGCAGTATTTT.

In its sample, this clonotype was seen once. The chain combines TRBV20-1 with TRBJ1-4; TRBD1 matches 12 bases. Germline assignment: CDR1 DFQATT and CDR2 SNEGSKA (reference sequence). There are 17 residues in the CDR3. J lost 7 bases, V lost 3 bases, and 12 bases had no gene match. For the CDR3, the DNA is TGCAGTGCTAGCTGGGACAGGGGGCGCATAGGGGGTGAAAAACTGTTTTTT. Amino acid sequence: CSASWDRGRIGGEKLFF.

The V and J genes are TRBV15 and TRBJ1-1, with no clear D. The ends were cut back, 3 bases at V and 1 base at J, with 12 bases in the middle. CDR1 and CDR2 (germline): LNHNV, YYDKDF (reference sequence). The CDR3 loop spans 15 amino acids. This chain's CDR3 is CATSSIKTGNTEAFF. The CDR3 DNA is TGTGCCACCAGCAGCATTAAGACGGGGAACACTGAAGCTTTCTTT. The variable domain in full, completed from reference TRBV15 and TRBJ1-1, reads DAMVIQNPRYQVTQFGKPVTLSCSQTLNHNVMYWYQQKSSQAPKLLFHYYDKDFNNEADTPDNFQSRRPNTSFCFLDIRSPGLGDTAMYLCATSSIKTGNTEAFFGQGTRLTVV.

The chain links TRBV4-2 to TRBJ1-1, with TRBD1 as a possible D gene (6 bases). V lost 0 bases to trimming and J lost 0 bases, with 14 bases between them. The CDR3 has 17 amino acids. CDR1 is LGHNA and CDR2 is YNFKEQ in the germline V gene. The CDR3 here is CASSQDGETGMNTEAFF. The CDR3 DNA follows: TGTGCCAGCAGCCAAGACGGGGAAACAGGGATGAACACTGAAGCTTTCTTT.

A single count supports this clonotype. A much more abundant neighbour one base away suggests this may be a read error. The genes are TRBV12-3 or TRBV12-4 and TRBJ1-2, with D perhaps TRBD1 (5 bases). The CDR3 loop spans 16 amino acids. The DNA for the CDR3 is TGTGCCAGCAGTTTGGGTCCCCGACAGAATAACCATGGCTACACCTTC. Translated, it gives CASSLGPRQNNHGYTF.

The chain links TRBV6-5 to TRBJ1-3; 7 nucleotides align to TRBD1. Germline CDR1 MNHEY, CDR2 SVGAGI. This CDR3 has 13 amino acids. J lost 7 bases, V lost 5 bases, and 5 bases had no gene match. The CDR3 DNA reads TGTGCCAGCAGTCTCCAGGGGGATAACACCATATATTTT. Translated: CASSLQGDNTIYF.

The chain couples TRBV11-3 to TRBJ2-2; 8 bases align to TRBD1. The CDR3 contains 14 residues. Germline CDR1 is SGHNT and CDR2 is YENEEA. Trimming took 4 bases from V and 7 from J; bases not matched to a gene: 5. CDR3 bases: TGTGCCAGCAGCTCAAGGACAGGGAACGGGGAGCTGTTTTTT. This gives the protein CASSSRTGNGELFF. Using reference TRBV11-3 and TRBJ2-2 for the parts outside the CDR3, the full variable domain is EAGVVQSPRYKIIEKKQPVAFWCNPISGHNTLYWYLQNLGQGPELLIRYENEEAVDDSQLPKDRFSAERLKGVDSTLKIQPAELGDSAVYLCASSSRTGNGELFFGEGSRLTVL.

This chain uses TRBV4-2 with TRBJ2-7; 10 bases line up with TRBD2. Per germline, CDR1 LGHNA and CDR2 YNFKEQ. Unmatched junction bases numbered 13, after V lost 2 bases and J lost 3 bases. This CDR3 comprises 18 residues. As DNA, the CDR3 is TGTGCCAGCAGCCAACAAGAAATAGCGGGGGGCAGCTTCTACGAGCAGTACTTC. This translates into CASSQQEIAGGSFYEQYF.

The chain employs TRBV3-1 and TRBJ2-1, with a possible D match to TRBD2 (6 bases). The ends were cut back, 4 bases at V and 8 bases at J, with 12 bases in the middle. CDR3 size: 13 residues. Germline CDR1 and CDR2: LGHDT and YNNKEL (reference sequence). The CDR3: CASSLGGVDEQFF. In DNA, the CDR3 is TGTGCCAGCAGCCTCGGCGGGGTGGATGAGCAGTTCTTC.

The sample holds many counts of this clonotype. The chain employs TRBV7-8 and TRBJ2-2; 11 positions agree with TRBD2. Germline V lookup: CDR1 SGHVS, CDR2 FQNEAQ. CDR3 length: 20 amino acids. The V and J ends lost 2 bases and 1 base, in that order; junction bases with no gene match: 12. In DNA, the CDR3 is TGTGCCAGCAGCTTATCCGGGACCGAAGGACTAGCGGGGAACACCGGGGAGCTGTTTTTT. It specifies CASSLSGTEGLAGNTGELFF.

This sequence joins TRBV15 and TRBJ2-7, with 7 positions matching TRBD2. This CDR3 region has 11 residues. J lost 13 bases, V lost 0 bases, and 3 bases had no gene match. Germline CDR1 LNHNV, CDR2 YYDKDF (reference sequence). The CDR3 here is CATSRDPGGYV. Written as DNA, the CDR3 is TGTGCCACCAGCAGAGATCCGGGGGGTTACGTC.

This clonotype was seen more than once but under ten times. This sequence joins TRBV6-2 or TRBV6-3 and TRBJ2-1, with 16 positions matching TRBD2. The germline V gene has CDR1 MNHEY and CDR2 SVGEGT. The junction had 9 bases not matched to a gene; V was cut back by 4 bases and J by 9 bases. This CDR3 is built from 17 residues. The CDR3 region is CASSLTGTSGGAGEQFF. CDR3 DNA sequence: TGTGCCAGCAGTTTAACCGGGACTAGCGGGGGGGCTGGTGAGCAGTTCTTC.

This clonotype was counted only a few times. This chain connects TRBV7-9 to TRBJ1-3; 9 bases match TRBD1. Germline loops: CDR1 SEHNR, CDR2 FQNEAQ (reference sequence). The V gene end was trimmed by 7 bases and the J gene end by 0 bases; junction bases not matched to a gene: 10. The CDR3 contains 17 residues. Written as DNA, the CDR3 is TGTGCCAGCACCCGGGGGACAGGGACCCACTCTGGAAACACCATATATTTT. Encoded protein: CASTRGTGTHSGNTIYF. The variable domain in full, with the rest retrieved from reference TRBV7-9 and TRBJ1-3, is DTGVSQNPRHKITKRGQNVTFRCDPISEHNRLYWYRQTLGQGPEFLTYFQNEAQLEKSRLLSDRFSAERPKGSFSTLEIQRTEQGDSAMYLCASTRGTGTHSGNTIYFGEGSWLTVV.

This clonotype was detected a few times. The gene calls are TRBV12-3 or TRBV12-4 and TRBJ1-2; no reliable D call. The ends were cut back, 6 bases at V and 3 bases at J, with 11 bases in the middle. The CDR3 sequence is 13 residues long. CDR3 nucleotide sequence: TGTGCCAGCAGCCTCGGACTGCACTATGGCTACACCTTC. It codes for CASSLGLHYGYTF.